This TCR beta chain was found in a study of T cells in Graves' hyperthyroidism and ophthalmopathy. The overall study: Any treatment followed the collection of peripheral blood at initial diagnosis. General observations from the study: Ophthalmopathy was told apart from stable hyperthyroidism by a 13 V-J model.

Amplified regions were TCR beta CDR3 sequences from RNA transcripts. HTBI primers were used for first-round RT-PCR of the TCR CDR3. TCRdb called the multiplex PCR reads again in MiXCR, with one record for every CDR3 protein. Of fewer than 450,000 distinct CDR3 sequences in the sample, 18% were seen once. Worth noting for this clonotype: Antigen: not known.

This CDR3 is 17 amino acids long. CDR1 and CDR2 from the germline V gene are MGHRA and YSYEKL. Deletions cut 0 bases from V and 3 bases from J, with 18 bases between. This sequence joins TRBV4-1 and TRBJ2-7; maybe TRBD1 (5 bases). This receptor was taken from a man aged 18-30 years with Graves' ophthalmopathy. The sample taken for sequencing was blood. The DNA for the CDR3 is TGCGCCAGCAGCCAAGAATTTAGGGGTTCGGGCGGCTACGAGCAGTACTTC. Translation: CASSQEFRGSGGYEQYF.